The 20 T cell receptor beta chains given below trace back to one sample, sequenced in a study of a mutant IDH1 vaccine in newly diagnosed glioma. The time point: week 35, safety follow-up. With topical imiquimod, each dose of the vaccine consisted of 300 ug of mutant IDH1 20-mer peptide. These receptors lack a known antigen. TCRdb's table, derived via immunoSEQ multiplex PCR, lists solely in-frame clones and lacks some. The table lists under 50,000 clones, approximately 90% of them singletons. The input for sequencing was PBMCs, taken from a glioma patient whose treatment included an IDH1 peptide vaccine. Source of these receptors: a woman in her thirties or forties with glioma.

This clone has a handful of counts. This chain joins TRBV6-5 and TRBJ1-1; D not resolved. Germline V gene sequence: CDR1 MNHEY, CDR2 SVGAGI. The germline V and J ends were trimmed by 7 bases and 8 bases, with 11 bases remaining between them. CDR3 length equals 11 residues. The CDR3 DNA follows: TGTGCCAGCATAAGCCCAACAGAAGCTTTCTTT. It yields the protein CASISPTEAFF.

This clone has only a few counts. The rearrangement uses TRBV7-2 and TRBJ1-2; 7 bases map to TRBD1. Germline V gene sequence: CDR1 SGHTA, CDR2 FQGNSA. There are 15 residues in the CDR3. Unmatched junction bases numbered 3, after V lost 2 bases and J lost 0 bases. CDR3 in amino acids: CASSLNRGANYGYTF. For the CDR3, the DNA is TGTGCCAGCAGCTTAAACAGGGGAGCTAACTATGGCTACACCTTC.

This clone was seen only a few times. This chain links TRBV5-1 with TRBJ1-4, with D uncertain. Germline CDR1 reads SGHRS; CDR2 reads YFSETQ. The ends were cut back, 3 bases at V and 0 bases at J, with 6 bases in the middle. The length of the CDR3 is 14 residues. CDR3 DNA: TGCGCCAGCAGCTCGTCCGCAACTAATGAAAAACTGTTTTTT. This translates into CASSSSATNEKLFF. Supplemented by reference TRBV5-1 and TRBJ1-4, the full variable domain reads KAGVTQTPRYLIKTRGQQVTLSCSPISGHRSVSWYQQTPGQGLQFLFEYFSETQRNKGNFPGRFSGRQFSNSRSEMNVSTLELGDSALYLCASSSSATNEKLFFGSGTQLSVL.

This clone was counted a single time. The chain has TRBV4-1 and TRBJ2-1; 10 bases agree with TRBD2. V lost 4 bases and J lost 0; bases outside the gene matches: 6. CDR3 length equals 17 residues. CDR1 and CDR2 (germline): MGHRA, YSYEKL. CDR3 nucleotide sequence: TGCGCCAGCAGCCGAGGAGCGGGAGGGAGCTCCTACAATGAGCAGTTCTTC. It encodes CASSRGAGGSSYNEQFF.

The gene calls are TRBV6-5 and TRBJ2-7; perhaps TRBD2 as D (6 bases). Trimming took 0 bases from V and 7 from J, leaving 13 bases between them. The CDR3 spans 14 residues. The V gene's germline CDR1 is MNHEY and CDR2 SVGAGI. The CDR3 bases are TGTGCCAGCAGTTACTCGATGCGGGATTCAGAGCAGTACTTC. Its protein is CASSYSMRDSEQYF.

This clone appeared a few times. The chain couples TRBV10-3 to TRBJ2-5; D might be TRBD1 or TRBD2, each matching 5 bases. Trimming left V 3 bases short and J 0 bases short, with 8 bases between. The CDR3 is made up of 14 amino acids. Germline loops: CDR1 ENHRY, CDR2 SYGVKD. The CDR3 DNA follows: TGTGCCATCAGTGAAAGGGACGACCAAGAGACCCAGTACTTC. Translation: CAISERDDQETQYF.

The chain recombines TRBV5-1 with TRBJ2-1, with TRBD1 as a possible D gene (7 bases). The germline V and J ends were trimmed by 2 bases and 0 bases, with 12 bases remaining between them. The germline V gene encodes CDR1 SGHRS and CDR2 YFSETQ. CDR3 length equals 16 residues. The DNA for the CDR3 is TGCGCCAGCAGCTTCTGGCGGGACAGCTCCTACAATGAGCAGTTCTTC. Its translation is CASSFWRDSSYNEQFF.

V usage is TRBV10-3 and J usage is TRBJ1-2; possible D gene TRBD1, 5 bases. Germline lookup yields CDR1 ENHRY and CDR2 SYGVKD. Trimming took off 2 bases at V and 0 bases at J, with 10 bases between the two ends. The CDR3 extends over 15 amino acids. CDR3 sequence reads: CAISEILGANYGYTF. CDR3 coding DNA: TGTGCCATCAGTGAGATCTTAGGGGCTAACTATGGCTACACCTTC.

The V and J genes are TRBV4-1 and TRBJ2-1; TRBD2 aligns across 12 bases. Per the germline V gene, CDR1 is MGHRA and CDR2 is YSYEKL. J lost 5 bases, V lost 2 bases, and 10 bases had no gene match. The CDR3 is 18 amino acids. The CDR3 nucleotides are TGCGCCAGCAGCCAATCTACTAGCGGGAGGCAGCTAGACAATGAGCAGTTCTTC. Translating it yields CASSQSTSGRQLDNEQFF.

The chain links TRBV6-5 to TRBJ2-7; D is undetermined. The germline V and J ends were trimmed by 5 bases and 0 bases, with 11 bases remaining between them. The CDR3 runs 14 residues. Germline CDR1 reads MNHEY; CDR2 reads SVGAGI. CDR3 sequence (DNA): TGTGCCAGCAGTCCGTACTGGGGCTCCTACGAGCAGTACTTC. It yields the protein CASSPYWGSYEQYF.

V gene TRBV28 combines with J gene TRBJ2-2; D gene uncertain. CDR3 length equals 13 residues. With 2 bases removed from V and 8 bases from J, the gap between germline ends came to 9 bases. CDR1 is MDHEN and CDR2 is SYDVKM in the germline V gene. The CDR3 sequence: CASSLDVRGELFF. DNA of the CDR3: TGTGCCAGCAGTTTAGACGTCCGGGGGGAGCTGTTTTTT.

The count of this clone is one. This chain joins TRBV14 and TRBJ2-7; 10 bases fit TRBD2. This CDR3 contains 18 residues. Germline V lookup: CDR1 SGHDN, CDR2 FVKESK. The trim removed 0 bases at V and 1 base at J, leaving 9 bases unmatched. The CDR3 DNA reads TGTGCCAGCAGCCAAGATCCGCCTCAGACTAGCGGGTCCTACGAGCAGTACTTC. Translated: CASSQDPPQTSGSYEQYF.

This sequence joins TRBV27 and TRBJ1-4; 7 bases map to TRBD1. Germline trimming cut 8 bases from V and 3 bases from J; bases unmatched to any gene: 15. The CDR3 length is 17 residues. CDR1 MNHEY and CDR2 SMNVEV come from the germline V gene (reference sequence). DNA of the CDR3: TGTGCCAGCGCAAGACAGGGTGGTAAAGGGGCTAATGAAAAACTGTTTTTT. Translated, it gives CASARQGGKGANEKLFF.

The chain uses TRBV18 and TRBJ2-3; D is possibly TRBD2 (6 bases). Germline values: CDR1 KGHSH, CDR2 LQKENI. The V end was cut by 3 bases, the J end by 6 bases, with 16 bases between. The CDR3 sequence is 15 residues long. The CDR3 DNA follows: TGTGCCAGCTCACCGGCGGTTGTGCTAGCGGATACGCAGTATTTT. Its translation is CASSPAVVLADTQYF.

This clone was seen just once. The chain couples TRBV7-2 to TRBJ2-7, with 8 bases aligning to TRBD2. CDR3 size: 16 residues. Germline V gene sequence: CDR1 SGHTA, CDR2 FQGNSA. V lost 2 bases and J lost 2; bases outside the gene matches: 8. The CDR3 sequence is CASSLRRTSLAYEQYF. For the CDR3, the DNA is TGTGCCAGCAGCTTACGCCGGACTAGCCTGGCCTACGAGCAGTACTTC.

This chain uses TRBV4-2 with TRBJ2-1, with D maybe TRBD1 (5 bases). This CDR3 contains 16 residues. With 3 bases removed from V and 7 bases from J, the gap between germline ends came to 19 bases. The germline CDR1 and CDR2 sequences are LGHNA and YNFKEQ. CDR3 DNA: TGTGCCAGCAGCCATCCCCTGAGGCAGGGTGGGAATGAGCAGTTCTTC. Residues: CASSHPLRQGGNEQFF.

The chain carries TRBV6-1 and TRBJ1-1; no reliable D call. This CDR3 region has 14 residues. V was cut by 8 bases and J by 0 bases, with 13 bases left in between. Looked up from germline, CDR1 is MNHNS and CDR2 is SASEGT. The CDR3 loop reads CASWHGSLNTEAFF. CDR3 coding DNA: TGTGCCAGCTGGCACGGCAGCTTGAACACTGAAGCTTTCTTT.

The chain has TRBV5-1 and TRBJ2-1, with TRBD2 matching over 7 bases. There are 13 residues in the CDR3. Trimming took 5 bases from V and 7 from J; bases not matched to a gene: 6. The germline gives CDR1 SGHRS, CDR2 YFSETQ. The CDR3 loop is CASSWREGNEQFF. CDR3 nucleotide sequence: TGCGCCAGCAGTTGGAGGGAGGGGAATGAGCAGTTCTTC.

The chain links TRBV9 to TRBJ1-6; possibly TRBD1 for D (6 bases). Looked up from germline, CDR1 is SGDLS and CDR2 is YYNGEE. The CDR3 totals 13 residues. V was clipped by 3 bases and J by 8 bases, with 9 bases between them. The CDR3 DNA is TGTGCCAGCAGCGAGCAGGGGTATTCACCCCTCCACTTT. This translates into CASSEQGYSPLHF.

The chain recombines TRBV15 with TRBJ2-2, with 7 bases lining up with TRBD1. Germline CDR1 reads LNHNV; CDR2 reads YYDKDF (reference sequence). V lost 1 base and J lost 1; bases outside the gene matches: 6. The CDR3 has 17 residues. DNA of the CDR3: TGTGCCACCAGCAGAGTCCTGACAGGGTTGAACACCGGGGAGCTGTTTTTT. Encoded protein: CATSRVLTGLNTGELFF.